This T cell receptor beta chain originates from a study of blood T cell repertoires in COVID-19. The data were produced by immunoSEQ multiplex PCR, yet TCRdb's version contains in-frame clones alone and is incomplete. Of 250,000 to 300,000 clones in the sample, around 84% were seen once. Participants came from 20 to 25 US areas, aged roughly 18 to 90 years. In assigning cohorts, the study relied on participant-reported clinical history. The receptor was isolated from a man aged 30 to 39 with acute COVID-19. Sequences were obtained from PBMCs or T cells enriched from blood (not recorded which).

CDR3 loop: CASSLTNEQFF. The CDR3 nucleotides are TGTGCCAGCAGCTTAACAAATGAGCAGTTCTTC. The V and J genes are TRBV11-1 and TRBJ2-1; D remains unclear. The V end lost 2 bases, the J end lost 7 bases, and 3 bases lay between the germline ends. The CDR3 sequence is 11 residues long. Looked up from germline, CDR1 is SGHAT and CDR2 is FQDESV (reference sequence). Full variable domain (remainder filled in from reference TRBV11-1 and TRBJ2-1): EAEVAQSPRYKITEKSQAVAFWCDPISGHATLYWYRQILGQGPELLVQFQDESVVDDSQLPKDRFSAERLKGVDSTLKIQPAELGDSAMYLCASSLTNEQFFGPGTRLTVL.